These 9 T cell receptor beta chains were sequenced from one sample in a study of beta chain features in type 1 diabetes. Reverse transcription of all isolated RNA meant that expressed TCRB transcripts were sequenced. Using immunoSEQ multiplex PCR, the repertoire was profiled, and TCRdb retains in-frame clones only, with some absent. The sample has under 250,000 clones, over 12% seen once. The sample was naive CD4+ T cells from blood. Receptor source: a middle-aged woman in good health.

The chain has TRBV5-1 and TRBJ2-1, with D perhaps TRBD1 (6 bases). CDR3 length: 12 residues. V lost 0 bases and J 10 bases, leaving 8 bases between the germline ends. Germline V CDR1 and CDR2: SGHRS, YFSETQ. CDR3 in DNA: TGCGCCAGCAGCTTGGAAGGACAGGAGCAGTTCTTC. It is translated as CASSLEGQEQFF.

This clone was seen a few times. The chain is built from TRBV5-6 and TRBJ2-7, with a tentative D call TRBD2 (5 bases). Germline V gene lookup returns CDR1 SGHDT and CDR2 YYEEEE. The length of the CDR3 is 13 residues. V lost 4 bases and J lost 4, with 12 bases in between. CDR3 DNA: TGTGCCAGCAGCCCCGGGGTCAGGTACGAGCAGTACTTC. This gives the protein CASSPGVRYEQYF.

The rearrangement joins TRBV18 to TRBJ1-2; 10 bases map to TRBD1. Trimming took 2 bases from V and 4 from J; bases not matched to a gene: 16. CDR1 and CDR2 from the germline V gene are KGHSH and LQKENI. The CDR3 extends over 19 amino acids. The CDR3 DNA reads TGTGCCAGCTCACCAACCGAGACAGGGGGCAAAAGGGGACCCTATGGCTACACCTTC. Its translation: CASSPTETGGKRGPYGYTF.

A few counts support this clone. V is TRBV10-3 and J is TRBJ1-2; the D gene is possibly TRBD1 (6 bases). The length of the CDR3 is 13 residues. In germline, CDR1 is ENHRY, CDR2 SYGVKD. Trimming left V 6 bases short and J 5 bases short, with 13 bases between. CDR3 in amino acids: CAISQGTGYGYTF. The CDR3 coding sequence is TGTGCCATCAGCCAGGGGACCGGGTATGGCTACACCTTC.

Only a few counts were recorded for this clone. The chain links TRBV18 to TRBJ2-5; no clear D. This CDR3 has 16 residues. CDR1 and CDR2 from the germline V gene are KGHSH and LQKENI. V was cut by 1 base and J by 7 bases, with 19 bases left in between. The CDR3 nucleotides are TGTGCCAGCTCACCACTTAGTGAACAGCCCCATGGGACCCAGTACTTC. It is translated as CASSPLSEQPHGTQYF. Looking up the rest from reference TRBV18 and TRBJ2-5 gives the full variable domain: NAGVMQNPRHLVRRRGQEARLRCSPMKGHSHVYWYRQLPEEGLKFMVYLQKENIIDESGMPKERFSAEFPKEGPSILRIQQVVRGDSAAYFCASSPLSEQPHGTQYFGPGTRLLVL.

This clone has only a few counts. The rearrangement joins TRBV6-6 to TRBJ1-2; 7 bases match TRBD1. The germline CDR1 and CDR2 sequences are MNHNY and SVGAGI (reference sequence). V gave up 5 bases and J gave up 1 base; unmatched junction bases: 4. The CDR3 sequence is 14 residues long. CDR3 loop: CASSHDRDNYGYTF. CDR3 DNA: TGTGCCAGCAGTCACGACAGGGATAACTATGGCTACACCTTC.

The gene calls are TRBV15 and TRBJ1-5; the D gene is possibly TRBD1 (5 bases). Germline V gene sequence: CDR1 LNHNV, CDR2 YYDKDF (reference sequence). CDR3 length: 15 amino acids. V was shortened by 1 base and J by 4 bases, with 11 bases between the two germline ends. The CDR3 reads CATSRVEQANQPQHF. The CDR3 region has the DNA TGTGCCACCAGCAGAGTAGAACAGGCGAATCAGCCCCAGCATTTT.

This clone was seen repeatedly, ten times or more. The genes are TRBV7-9 and TRBJ2-3; no reliable D call. The CDR3 contains 12 residues. Germline CDR1 reads SEHNR; CDR2 reads FQNEAQ (reference sequence). The ends were cut back, 1 base at V and 5 bases at J, with 4 bases in the middle. As DNA, the CDR3 is TGTGCCAGCAGCTTAGAGCAAGATACGCAGTATTTT. The encoded protein is CASSLEQDTQYF.

This sequence joins TRBV5-1 and TRBJ1-4; D is unresolved. The CDR3 runs to 14 residues. Trimming removed 2 bases at V and 7 bases at J, with 12 bases between. From germline, CDR1 is SGHRS and CDR2 YFSETQ. CDR3: CASSFSAASEKLFF. For the CDR3, the DNA is TGCGCCAGCAGCTTTTCAGCGGCGAGTGAAAAACTGTTTTTT.